This T cell receptor (beta chain) is drawn from a study of Ad26.COV2.S vaccination and SARS-CoV-2 variants. The germline gives CDR1 SGDLS, CDR2 YYNGEE. The CDR3 extends over 15 amino acids. Trimming shortened V by 4 bases and J by 1 base, and 9 bases separated the two germline ends. Here immunoSEQ multiplex PCR was the method, and the copy in TCRdb shows in-frame clones only, minus some. The table shows over 110,000 clones, with roughly 89% occurring only once. The chain combines TRBV9 with TRBJ2-6; D not certain. The source material was peripheral blood, sampled after recovery from COVID-19. The sequence derives from a human donor who had recovered from COVID-19. CDR3 nucleotides: TGTGCCAGCAGCCTGTCGGAGTCTGGGGCCAACGTCCTGACTTTC. Translated, it gives CASSLSESGANVLTF.